These T cell receptor beta chains were read from a single sample in a study of CD8 T cells in Susac syndrome. Each CDR3 protein gets one entry after TCRdb re-called the immunoSEQ multiplex PCR reads with MiXCR. Among 75,000 to 100,000 distinct CDR3 sequences, about 93% were seen once, and the ten largest hold about 0.99%. The sample consisted of CD8+ T cells from PBMCs. The receptors here all came from a human donor with Susac syndrome. Each CDR3 is given with its conserved first and last residue. D genes are given only for firm matches. Part of the rows lack a size; the others show once, few, many or a class for expanded clones.

DNA: TGCAGCGTTGAAGGGGGGCCGTTGGCCTACGAGCAGTACTTC
CDR3: CSVEGGPLAYEQYF
D: .
size: .
V: TRBV29-1
J: TRBJ2-7

DNA: TGTGCCAGCAGTCACCGGGACAGGGGGCACGAGCAGTACTTC
CDR3: CASSHRDRGHEQYF
D: TRBD1
size: .
V: TRBV12-3/TRBV12-4
J: TRBJ2-7

DNA: TGTGCCAGCAGCTACCATCCGGGACAGGGGACCCACGAGCAGTACTTC
CDR3: CASSYHPGQGTHEQYF
D: TRBD1
size: .
V: TRBV7-2
J: TRBJ2-7

DNA: TGTGCCAGCAGCTCGGGACGGTTTTATCAGCCCCAGCATTTT
CDR3: CASSSGRFYQPQHF
D: .
size: .
V: TRBV7-8
J: TRBJ1-5

DNA: TGTGCCAGCAGTGAGATGGTTAGCTCCTACGAGCAGTACTTC
CDR3: CASSEMVSSYEQYF
D: .
size: once
V: TRBV2
J: TRBJ2-7

DNA: TGTGCCACCAGTGACCCTGACAGGGGCGCAGATACGCAGTATTTT
CDR3: CATSDPDRGADTQYF
D: TRBD1
size: .
V: TRBV24-1
J: TRBJ2-3

DNA: TGTGCCAGCAGTGAAGAGCCTAACTATGGCTACACCTTC
CDR3: CASSEEPNYGYTF
D: .
size: .
V: TRBV25-1
J: TRBJ1-2

DNA: TGTGCCAGCATGCTGGGGGGCAAAGATACGCAGTATTTT
CDR3: CASMLGGKDTQYF
D: .
size: once
V: TRBV6-4
J: TRBJ2-3

DNA: TGTGCCAGCAGTTCCTGGACATCGTCCTATGGCTACACCTTC
CDR3: CASSSWTSSYGYTF
D: .
size: .
V: TRBV27
J: TRBJ1-2

DNA: TGTGCCAGCAGCGAGGGGGGACTAGCTATCCACGAGCAGTACTTC
CDR3: CASSEGGLAIHEQYF
D: TRBD2
size: once
V: TRBV9
J: TRBJ2-7